The 29 T cell receptor beta chains below were found in one sample sequenced in a study of long-term antiretroviral therapy in people with HIV. Survey-level immunoSEQ v3.0 assays were run. The table came from immunoSEQ multiplex PCR; TCRdb's copy has only in-frame clones and leaves some out. Among 20,000 to 30,000 clones, less than 85% were seen once, and the ten largest hold approximately 9%. Sequenced here: unsorted PBMCs, sampled 2.3 years after starting antiretroviral therapy. The receptors here all came from a man in his forties or fifties with HIV.

This chain links TRBV29-1 with TRBJ2-7; D unresolved. This CDR3 is built from 11 residues. The germline CDR1 and CDR2 sequences are SQVTM and ANQGSEA. Trimming removed 5 bases at V and 0 bases at J, with 5 bases between. Here the CDR3 reads CSVKSSYEQYF. The CDR3 DNA reads as TGCAGCGTTAAGAGCTCCTACGAGCAGTACTTC.

V gene TRBV30 combines with J gene TRBJ1-1, with a possible D match to TRBD1 (5 bases). The germline V gene encodes CDR1 GTSNPN and CDR2 SVGIG (reference sequence). The V end lost 5 bases, the J end lost 1 base, and 5 bases lay between the germline ends. The CDR3 is 11 residues long. CDR3 protein: CAWGGNTEAFF. The CDR3 DNA reads TGTGCCTGGGGGGGGAACACTGAAGCTTTCTTT. Full variable domain (outside the CDR3, taken from reference TRBV30 and TRBJ1-1): SQTIHQWPATLVQPVGSPLSLECTVEGTSNPNLYWYRQAAGRGLQLLFYSVGIGQISSEVPQNLSASRPQDRQFILSSKKLLLSDSGFYLCAWGGNTEAFFGQGTRLTVV.

The V gene is TRBV19, the J gene TRBJ1-2; D unresolved. The CDR3 has 17 residues. The germline V gene has CDR1 LNHDA and CDR2 SQIVND (reference sequence). Trimming shortened V by 1 base and J by 0 bases, and 15 bases separated the two germline ends. The CDR3 spells CASSIGLDGITNYGYTF. CDR3 DNA: TGTGCCAGTAGTATAGGGCTGGACGGCATTACTAACTATGGCTACACCTTC.

This sequence joins TRBV11-2 and TRBJ2-7; D is perhaps TRBD2 (5 bases). This CDR3 is 14 amino acids long. V was pared by 0 bases and J by 3 bases, with 9 bases between. Germline loops: CDR1 SGHAT, CDR2 FQNNGV. CDR3 in amino acids: CASSLDLAVYEQYF. Written as DNA, the CDR3 is TGTGCCAGCAGCTTAGATCTAGCAGTCTACGAGCAGTACTTC.

This chain joins TRBV20-1 and TRBJ1-2, with no clear D. Deletions cut 1 base from V and 4 bases from J, with 4 bases between. CDR1 is DFQATT, CDR2 SNEGSKA, per germline (reference sequence). The length of the CDR3 is 11 residues. The CDR3 nucleotides read TGCAGTGCTAGAGTCGGCTATGGCTACACCTTC. Protein product: CSARVGYGYTF.

The V call is TRBV6-1, the J call TRBJ2-7, with no clear D. Trimming took 5 bases from V and 3 from J, leaving 17 bases between them. Germline V CDR1 and CDR2: MNHNS, SASEGT. The CDR3 sequence is 15 residues long. This CDR3 reads CASSTRLGTFYEQYF. The CDR3 DNA is TGTGCCAGCAGTACAAGACTGGGTACCTTCTACGAGCAGTACTTC.

This chain links TRBV4-2 with TRBJ1-5; D is uncertain. The germline CDR1 and CDR2 sequences are LGHNA and YNFKEQ. The CDR3 extends over 16 amino acids. V was trimmed by 1 base and J by 3 bases, leaving 13 bases between them. In nucleotides, the CDR3 is TGTGCCAGCAGCCAAGGGCCCGAGACTCTCAATCAGCCCCAGCATTTT. Protein: CASSQGPETLNQPQHF.

The V and J genes are TRBV6-5 and TRBJ1-2, with D hard to call. The V gene's germline CDR1 is MNHEY and CDR2 SVGAGI. The CDR3 has 13 amino acids. V lost 0 bases to trimming and J lost 8 bases, with 10 bases between them. The CDR3: CASSYSSLDGYTF. CDR3 in DNA: TGTGCCAGCAGTTACTCGTCCCTGGACGGCTACACCTTC.

The genes are TRBV25-1 and TRBJ2-5; TRBD1 matches at 9 bases. The junction had 8 bases not matched to a gene; V was cut back by 4 bases and J by 5 bases. Germline V gene data show CDR1 as MGHDK and CDR2 as SYGVNS. This CDR3 contains 15 residues. CDR3 sequence reads: CASSGATGGRETQYF. The CDR3 nucleotides read TGTGCCAGCAGTGGAGCGACAGGGGGTCGGGAGACCCAGTACTTC.

This chain uses TRBV9 with TRBJ2-7; 9 nucleotides align to TRBD1. Germline CDR1 and CDR2: SGDLS and YYNGEE. V dropped 3 bases and J dropped 2; count of bases not matched to a gene: 12. The CDR3 runs to 17 residues. The CDR3 loop is CASSEGQQGAPPYEQYF. DNA for the CDR3: TGTGCCAGCAGCGAAGGACAACAGGGGGCGCCCCCCTACGAGCAGTACTTC.

The V and J genes are TRBV19 and TRBJ1-2, with a weak D call TRBD1 (5 bases). V was clipped by 6 bases and J by 4 bases, with 21 bases between them. Germline loops: CDR1 LNHDA, CDR2 SQIVND (reference sequence). The length of the CDR3 is 16 residues. The CDR3 loop is CASSTPREVGGYGYTF. Written as DNA, the CDR3 is TGTGCCAGTAGCACTCCCAGGGAGGTCGGAGGCTATGGCTACACCTTC.

V and J are TRBV6-5 and TRBJ1-6; no definite D call. Germline-derived CDR1 and CDR2 are MNHEY and SVGAGI. CDR3 length: 16 residues. V lost 4 bases to trimming and J lost 8 bases, with 18 bases between them. In DNA form, the CDR3 reads TGTGCCAGCAGTTCTTCCCGGACGGGAGGGTATTCACCCCTCCACTTT. Its protein product is CASSSSRTGGYSPLHF.

V usage is TRBV30 and J usage is TRBJ2-7; D not certain. V lost 2 bases and J 2 bases, leaving 10 bases between the germline ends. Germline V gene data show CDR1 as GTSNPN and CDR2 as SVGIG (reference sequence). The CDR3 runs 13 residues. CDR3 sequence: CAWSQDVAYEQYF. Here the CDR3 DNA reads TGTGCCTGGAGTCAGGACGTAGCCTACGAGCAGTACTTC.

The genes are TRBV12-5 and TRBJ2-1; TRBD1 matches 7 bases. Germline V lookup: CDR1 LGHNT, CDR2 FRNRAP. Unmatched junction bases numbered 11, after V lost 0 bases and J lost 0 bases. This CDR3 region has 19 residues. In nucleotides, the CDR3 is TGTGCTAGTGGTTTGGTAATCTGGGACAGCTCTTTCTCCTACAATGAGCAGTTCTTC. Translating it yields CASGLVIWDSSFSYNEQFF.

This clone was picked up one time. The genes are TRBV27 and TRBJ2-2; D is perhaps TRBD2 (5 bases). V lost 3 bases, J lost 0 bases, and 5 bases lay in between. The germline gives CDR1 MNHEY, CDR2 SMNVEV (reference sequence). The CDR3 is 14 residues long. The CDR3 loop reads CASSLGANTGELFF. The DNA for the CDR3 is TGTGCCAGCAGTTTGGGAGCGAACACCGGGGAGCTGTTTTTT.

The chain combines TRBV5-8 with TRBJ2-1; no firm D call. Trimming took off 1 base at V and 0 bases at J, with 8 bases between the two ends. From germline, CDR1 is SGHTS and CDR2 YDEGEE. CDR3 length equals 15 residues. CDR3 nucleotides: TGTGCCAGCAGCTTGTACGCCCCCTCCTACAATGAGCAGTTCTTC. This translates into CASSLYAPSYNEQFF.

The DNA of the CDR3 is TGTGCCAGTAGTCCTGGGACAGGGGGCCTTTTCGGTGAGACCCAGTACTTC. It codes for CASSPGTGGLFGETQYF. The V and J genes are TRBV19 and TRBJ2-5; TRBD1 aligns across 12 bases. CDR1 and CDR2 from the germline V gene are LNHDA and SQIVND (reference sequence). CDR3 length equals 17 residues. V shed 5 bases, J shed 5 bases, and the junction held 12 bases outside the gene matches. Based on the CDR3 plus reference TRBV19 and TRBJ2-5, the full variable domain is DGGITQSPKYLFRKEGQNVTLSCEQNLNHDAMYWYRQDPGQGLRLIYYSQIVNDFQKGDIAEGYSVSREKKESFPLTVTSAQKNPTAFYLCASSPGTGGLFGETQYFGPGTRLLVL.

This clone occurred once. The V call is TRBV29-1, the J call TRBJ1-2; D call uncertain. The germline V gene has CDR1 SQVTM and CDR2 ANQGSEA. The germline V and J ends were trimmed by 2 bases and 7 bases, with 8 bases remaining between them. The CDR3 totals 11 residues. For the CDR3, the DNA is TGCAGCGTTGAAAGGCGGCCTGGCTACACCTTC. It translates to CSVERRPGYTF.

The chain recombines TRBV9 with TRBJ1-1; D uncertain. CDR1 is SGDLS and CDR2 is YYNGEE in the germline V gene. The CDR3 runs to 14 residues. Trimming left V 2 bases short and J 4 bases short, with 12 bases between. DNA for the CDR3: TGTGCCAGCAGCGTGGTTGGGTCGGCCACTGAAGCTTTCTTT. It encodes CASSVVGSATEAFF.

This sequence joins TRBV12-5 and TRBJ1-5, with TRBD1 matching over 8 bases. J was trimmed by 4 bases and V by 5 bases; bases with no gene match: 7. The CDR3 is made up of 15 amino acids. The V gene's germline CDR1 is LGHNT and CDR2 FRNRAP. The DNA for the CDR3 is TGTGCTAGTGGTGCCGCAGGGGGCGGGAATCAGCCCCAGCATTTT. This gives the protein CASGAAGGGNQPQHF.

The rearrangement uses TRBV7-9 and TRBJ2-7; 11 nucleotides agree with TRBD1. The V and J ends lost 4 bases and 9 bases, in that order; junction bases with no gene match: 8. Germline V gives CDR1 SEHNR, CDR2 FQNEAQ (reference sequence). The length of the CDR3 is 14 residues. This chain's CDR3 is CASSSGQGVRGQYF. The DNA for the CDR3 is TGTGCCAGCAGCTCGGGACAGGGGGTTAGGGGGCAGTACTTC.

This rearrangement joins TRBV4-1 to TRBJ2-1; 9 bases are a match to TRBD2. CDR1 is MGHRA, CDR2 YSYEKL, per germline. Trimming took 5 bases from V and 5 from J; bases not matched to a gene: 10. The CDR3 sequence is 16 residues long. The CDR3 is CASSNSGSIGNNEQFF. CDR3 sequence (DNA): TGCGCCAGCAGCAATAGCGGGAGTATAGGCAACAATGAGCAGTTCTTC.

In its sample, this clone ranks as medium-sized. The V call is TRBV5-6, the J call TRBJ2-5; D might be TRBD1 (5 bases). The CDR3 spans 14 residues. Trimming shortened V by 4 bases and J by 1 base, and 11 bases separated the two germline ends. The germline CDR1 and CDR2 sequences are SGHDT and YYEEEE. The CDR3 nucleotides are TGTGCCAGCAGCCATAGACAGACCCAAGAGACCCAGTACTTC. Translating it yields CASSHRQTQETQYF.

The table lists this clone with a count of one. The chain uses TRBV10-3 and TRBJ2-2, with 7 bases aligning to TRBD1. The ends lost 8 bases at V and 0 bases at J; junction bases unmatched: 3. The CDR3 has 14 amino acids. Germline-derived CDR1 and CDR2 are ENHRY and SYGVKD. CDR3 sequence reads: CAIGGQSNTGELFF. CDR3 nucleotide sequence: TGTGCCATCGGGGGACAGTCGAACACCGGGGAGCTGTTTTTT.

This clone occurred a few times. The CDR3 coding sequence is TGTGCCAGCTGGCAGCCTAACTATGGCTACACCTTC. This codes for CASWQPNYGYTF. This rearrangement joins TRBV7-9 to TRBJ1-2; D gene uncertain. CDR1 and CDR2 (germline): SEHNR, FQNEAQ (reference sequence). The CDR3 is made up of 12 amino acids. V shed 8 bases and J shed 0 bases, with 7 bases lying between them.

This chain joins TRBV19 and TRBJ1-1, with D maybe TRBD1 (5 bases). CDR1 and CDR2 from the germline V gene are LNHDA and SQIVND (reference sequence). The CDR3 has 13 residues. Trimming removed 6 bases at V and 7 bases at J, with 15 bases between. This chain's CDR3 is CASRSAPGGEAFF. The CDR3, as DNA: TGTGCCAGTAGGTCAGCGCCTGGGGGTGAAGCTTTCTTT.

Written as DNA, the CDR3 is TGCGCCAGCAGCTTTGGGGGTTTGAACACTGAAGCTTTCTTT. Translation: CASSFGGLNTEAFF. The chain employs TRBV5-1 and TRBJ1-1, with D perhaps matching TRBD1 (5 bases). With 2 bases removed from V and 0 bases from J, the gap between germline ends came to 8 bases. The CDR3 extends over 14 amino acids. Germline V gene lookup returns CDR1 SGHRS and CDR2 YFSETQ.

The chain couples TRBV5-6 to TRBJ2-2; D not certain. The CDR3 length is 13 residues. CDR1 is SGHDT, CDR2 YYEEEE, per germline. V lost 1 base and J 4 bases, leaving 5 bases between the germline ends. This CDR3 is CASSLTPTGELFF. Written as DNA, the CDR3 is TGTGCCAGCAGCTTGACACCCACCGGGGAGCTGTTTTTT. The variable domain in full, completed from reference TRBV5-6 and TRBJ2-2, reads DAGVTQSPTHLIKTRGQQVTLRCSPKSGHDTVSWYQQALGQGPQFIFQYYEEEERQRGNFPDRFSGHQFPNYSSELNVNALLLGDSALYLCASSLTPTGELFFGEGSRLTVL.

The genes are TRBV5-6 and TRBJ2-1; TRBD2 aligns across 8 bases. The CDR3 consists of 15 residues. With V trimmed by 4 bases and J by 8 bases, 11 bases remained unmatched. Per the germline V gene, CDR1 is SGHDT and CDR2 is YYEEEE. The chain's CDR3 is CASSPRGGPVDEQFF. In DNA form, the CDR3 reads TGTGCCAGCAGCCCCCGGGGGGGGCCCGTCGATGAGCAGTTCTTC.